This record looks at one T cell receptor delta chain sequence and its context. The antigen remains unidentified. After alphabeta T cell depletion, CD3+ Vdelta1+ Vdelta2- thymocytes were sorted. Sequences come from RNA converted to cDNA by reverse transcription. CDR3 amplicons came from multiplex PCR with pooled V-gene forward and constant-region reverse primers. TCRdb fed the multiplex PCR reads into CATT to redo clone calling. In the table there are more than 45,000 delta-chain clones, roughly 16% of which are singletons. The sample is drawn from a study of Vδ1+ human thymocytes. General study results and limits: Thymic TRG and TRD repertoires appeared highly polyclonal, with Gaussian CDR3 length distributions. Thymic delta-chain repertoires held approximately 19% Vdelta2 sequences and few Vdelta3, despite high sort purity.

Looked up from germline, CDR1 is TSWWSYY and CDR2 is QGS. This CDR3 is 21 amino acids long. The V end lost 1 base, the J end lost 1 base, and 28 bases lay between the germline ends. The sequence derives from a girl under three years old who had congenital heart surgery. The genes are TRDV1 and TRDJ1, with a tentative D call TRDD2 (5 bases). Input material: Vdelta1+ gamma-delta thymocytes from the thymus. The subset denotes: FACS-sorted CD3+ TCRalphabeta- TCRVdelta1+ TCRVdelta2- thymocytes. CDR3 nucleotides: TGTGCTCTTGGGGAACGTCTTCCCCCCCGCGCTGTATTGCCGTTCACCGATAAACTCATCTTT. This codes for CALGERLPPRAVLPFTDKLIF.